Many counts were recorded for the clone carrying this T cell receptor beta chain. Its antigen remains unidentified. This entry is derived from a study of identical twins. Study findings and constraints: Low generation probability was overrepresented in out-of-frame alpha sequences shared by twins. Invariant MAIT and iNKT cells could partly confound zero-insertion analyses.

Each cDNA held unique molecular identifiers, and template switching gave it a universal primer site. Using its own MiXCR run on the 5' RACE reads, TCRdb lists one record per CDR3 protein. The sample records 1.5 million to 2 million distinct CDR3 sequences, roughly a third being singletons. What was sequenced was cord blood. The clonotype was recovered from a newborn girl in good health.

The chain's CDR3 is CSVQRATSTDTQYF. The CDR3 nucleotides are TGCAGTGTTCAGAGGGCAACTAGCACAGATACGCAGTATTTT. This rearrangement joins TRBV20-1 to TRBJ2-3, with D maybe TRBD2 (5 bases). The CDR3 spans 14 residues. Trimming shortened V by 7 bases and J by 0 bases, and 14 bases separated the two germline ends. Germline V CDR1 and CDR2: DFQATT, SNEGSKA (reference sequence).